The 15 T cell receptor beta chains presented below share a single source sample, sequenced in a study of chemoradiotherapy in HPV16-positive cancers. The assay was immunoSEQ multiplex PCR, and TCRdb's table has in-frame clones only and misses some. Here the sample spans more than 10,000 clones, about 72% being singletons. This sample was obtained from a patient who underwent chemoradiotherapy. The receptor source for this set is a human donor with HPV-associated anogenital cancer.

The V gene is TRBV7-2, the J gene TRBJ1-1; D is undetermined. This CDR3 region has 14 residues. Germline lookup yields CDR1 SGHTA and CDR2 FQGNSA. The V end lost 1 base, the J end lost 0 bases, and 6 bases lay between the germline ends. CDR3 bases: TGTGCCAGCAGCTTAGGCCAGATGAACACTGAAGCTTTCTTT. Its protein product is CASSLGQMNTEAFF. Filled out from reference TRBV7-2 and TRBJ1-1, the complete variable domain reads GAGVSQSPSNKVTEKGKDVELRCDPISGHTALYWYRQSLGQGLEFLIYFQGNSAPDKSGLPSDRFSAERTGGSVSTLTIQRTQQEDSAVYLCASSLGQMNTEAFFGQGTRLTVV.

The V gene is TRBV4-1, the J gene TRBJ2-7; 8 bases match TRBD1. V dropped 4 bases and J dropped 5; count of bases not matched to a gene: 4. CDR1 is MGHRA, CDR2 YSYEKL, per germline. The CDR3 is made up of 13 amino acids. In DNA form, the CDR3 reads TGCGCCAGCAGCCGACAACAGGGGGACGAGCAGTACTTC. As protein: CASSRQQGDEQYF.

V gene TRBV5-5 combines with J gene TRBJ2-7; 8 bases line up with TRBD2. Germline CDR1 and CDR2: SGHKS and YYEKEE (reference sequence). Trimming at V came to 1 base and at J to 6 bases, leaving 6 bases not matched to a gene. This CDR3 region has 14 residues. CDR3 coding DNA: TGTGCCAGCAGCTTGCGGGGGGGTGTAGTCGAGCAGTACTTC. Its protein is CASSLRGGVVEQYF.

The genes are TRBV25-1 and TRBJ1-4; D gene ambiguous. Trimming pared 1 base from V and 4 bases from J, leaving 7 bases between. The CDR3 totals 14 residues. Germline loops: CDR1 MGHDK, CDR2 SYGVNS. The CDR3 reads CASSEWIGNEKLFF. The CDR3 nucleotides read TGTGCCAGCAGTGAATGGATCGGTAATGAAAAACTGTTTTTT.

The chain uses TRBV5-1 and TRBJ2-1, with 10 nucleotides matching TRBD2. V lost 6 bases and J lost 6; bases outside the gene matches: 12. This CDR3 is built from 16 residues. Germline V CDR1 and CDR2: SGHRS, YFSETQ. DNA for the CDR3: TGCGCCAGCACCCCTCTAGCGGGGGACCTCAGCAATGAGCAGTTCTTC. It is translated as CASTPLAGDLSNEQFF.

V and J are TRBV30 and TRBJ1-3; no clear D gene. CDR1 is GTSNPN and CDR2 is SVGIG in the germline V gene (reference sequence). The CDR3 is made up of 14 amino acids. The V end was cut by 2 bases, the J end by 3 bases, with 11 bases between. The CDR3 DNA is TGTGCCTGGAGTACTAGCCGATTTGGAAACACCATATATTTT. This sequence encodes CAWSTSRFGNTIYF.

In its sample, this clone was seen once. The V and J genes are TRBV27 and TRBJ1-2; D perhaps matches TRBD1 (5 bases). V was pared by 2 bases and J by 3 bases, with 7 bases between. CDR1 is MNHEY and CDR2 is SMNVEV in the germline V gene (reference sequence). The CDR3 runs to 13 residues. CDR3 region: CASSLGADYGYTF. The CDR3 DNA sequence: TGTGCCAGCAGTTTAGGGGCAGACTATGGCTACACCTTC.

V and J are TRBV19 and TRBJ2-6; 9 nucleotides align to TRBD1. The CDR3 totals 18 residues. Trimming removed 5 bases from V and 4 bases from J; junction bases left unmatched: 12. Germline V CDR1 and CDR2: LNHDA, SQIVND (reference sequence). CDR3 residues: CASSSVRDRAAGANVLTF. In nucleotides, the CDR3 is TGTGCCAGTAGTTCGGTAAGGGACAGGGCTGCCGGGGCCAACGTCCTGACTTTC.

The chain uses TRBV25-1 and TRBJ2-3; perhaps TRBD1 as D (6 bases). The CDR3 runs 15 residues. Deletions cut 7 bases from V and 0 bases from J, with 14 bases between. Germline assignment: CDR1 MGHDK and CDR2 SYGVNS. CDR3 region: CASTLGAESTDTQYF. In DNA, the CDR3 is TGTGCCAGCACCCTGGGGGCAGAGAGCACAGATACGCAGTATTTT. The full variable domain, in which reference TRBV25-1 and TRBJ2-3 provide the parts outside the CDR3, is EADIYQTPRYLVIGTGKKITLECSQTMGHDKMYWYQQDPGMELHLIHYSYGVNSTEKGDLSSESTVSRIRTEHFPLTLESARPSHTSQYLCASTLGAESTDTQYFGPGTRLTVL.

The chain joins TRBV4-3 to TRBJ2-6, with D unclear. CDR3 length: 17 amino acids. The V and J ends lost 0 bases and 1 base respectively, with 10 bases between them. Germline CDR1 reads LGHNA; CDR2 reads YSLEER. CDR3 sequence: CASSQDVVRSGANVLTF. CDR3 bases: TGCGCCAGCAGCCAAGATGTCGTGAGATCTGGGGCCAACGTCCTGACTTTC.

The chain carries TRBV4-3 and TRBJ2-1; 10 bases agree with TRBD2. After removal of 2 bases from V and 7 bases from J, the junction contained 5 bases not matched to a gene. This CDR3 is built from 15 residues. The germline V gene has CDR1 LGHNA and CDR2 YSLEER. CDR3 region: CASSQQAGGSNEQFF. As DNA, the CDR3 is TGCGCCAGCAGCCAACAAGCGGGGGGGTCAAATGAGCAGTTCTTC.

The chain uses TRBV2 and TRBJ1-5; maybe TRBD1 (5 bases). Trimming took 8 bases from V and 6 from J, leaving 14 bases between them. Germline V CDR1 and CDR2: SNHLY, FYNNEI. There are 13 residues in the CDR3. CDR3 in amino acids: CASEGQGGQPQHF. As DNA, the CDR3 is TGTGCCAGCGAGGGCCAGGGCGGTCAGCCCCAGCATTTT.

The rearrangement uses TRBV6-1 and TRBJ2-7, with no clear D. CDR1 and CDR2 (germline): MNHNS, SASEGT. V lost 1 base and J lost 3, with 13 bases in between. The CDR3 runs to 15 residues. Written as DNA, the CDR3 is TGTGCCAGCAGTGAAGTCGGCAGGCAACTCTACGAGCAGTACTTC. It translates to CASSEVGRQLYEQYF.

This clone showed up just once. The chain links TRBV4-3 to TRBJ2-1, with no clear D. The germline V gene has CDR1 LGHNA and CDR2 YSLEER. The CDR3 contains 13 residues. Trimming removed 0 bases at V and 6 bases at J, with 6 bases between. The CDR3 DNA reads as TGCGCCAGCAGCCAAGAGTACAGCAATGAGCAGTTCTTC. It specifies CASSQEYSNEQFF.

V usage is TRBV5-1 and J usage is TRBJ1-1; D is perhaps TRBD1 (6 bases). The CDR3 is 13 amino acids. V lost 0 bases and J 5 bases, leaving 8 bases between the germline ends. The V gene's germline CDR1 is SGHRS and CDR2 YFSETQ. CDR3 loop: CASSLVRGTEAFF. In DNA, the CDR3 is TGCGCCAGCAGCTTGGTAAGGGGGACTGAAGCTTTCTTT.